This T cell receptor (beta chain) was sequenced for a study of shared clonotypes between healthy human individuals. The donors, healthy adults who were HIV-negative, had experienced no recent acute infections or vaccinations. Negatively enriched CD4+ T cells were divided by CD45RA into naive and memory. V was cut by 6 bases and J by 11 bases, with 19 bases left in between. The germline V gene encodes CDR1 SQVTM and CDR2 ANQGSEA. The CDR3 runs to 12 residues. In regard to this clone: Its antigen is not known.

Each cell subset's genomic DNA was divided evenly among several immunoSEQ plates. The method was immunoSEQ multiplex PCR; TCRdb's version includes in-frame clones alone and lacks a portion of them. The sample contains 1.6 million or so clones, just under 99% of which appear only once. Whole-study results and caveats: A few donors had roughly 5.2% of their naive CD4 clonotypes in common.

This TCR was recovered from a man aged 25-40 years in good health. The chain joins TRBV29-1 to TRBJ1-1; D gene ambiguous. Sample: naive CD4+ T cells sorted from blood. Subset in this sample: CD45RA+ positively selected. This chain's CDR3 is CSVAQGLREAFF. The CDR3 bases are TGCAGCGTGGCTCAAGGGCTCCGGGAGGCTTTCTTT. Complete variable domain (other parts from reference TRBV29-1 and TRBJ1-1): SAVISQKPSRDICQRGTSLTIQCQVDSQVTMMFWYRQQPGQSLTLIATANQGSEATYESGFVIDKFPISRPNLTFSTLTVSNMSPEDSSIYLCSVAQGLREAFFGQGTRLTVV.